This T cell receptor (beta chain) appears in the sequencing data of a study of monozygotic twins with inflammatory bowel disease. General study points: Especially with disease activity, IBD patients had fewer clonotypes in common with others than healthy twins did.

Making each TCR library took approximately 3,700 ng of total RNA. From the 5' RACE reads, TCRdb lists one entry per CDR3 protein and no DNA. The table lists about 300,000 distinct CDR3 sequences. About this clonotype: Its matching antigen is unknown.

This CDR3 comprises 17 residues. Germline V CDR1 and CDR2: LGHDT, YNNKEL (reference sequence). This clonotype was obtained from a human donor with ulcerative colitis or Crohn's disease, or a healthy co-twin of an affected twin (not recorded which). This rearrangement joins TRBV3-1 to TRBJ2-7; TCRdb reports TRBD2, a call that lacks DNA to check it against. Sequencing was done on a sample of blood. CDR3 protein: CASSQVGGSGYSYEQYF.